What follows are 8 T cell receptor beta chains derived from one specimen sequenced in a study of shared clonotypes between healthy human individuals. Sequencing was performed with immunoSEQ multiplex PCR; in TCRdb, only in-frame clones are kept and a portion is missing. The table has around 2,000,000 clones, roughly 94% seen once. CD45RO-negative cells were positively selected for CCR7, leaving out terminally differentiated effector memory CD45RA+ cells. Input material: naive CD8+ T cells sorted from blood. The receptor source for this set is a man aged 18 to 29 in good health.

This chain joins TRBV4-3 and TRBJ2-1; 9 bases align to TRBD2. Germline V gene data show CDR1 as LGHNA and CDR2 as YSLEER. The CDR3 spans 15 residues. V lost 1 base to trimming and J lost 3 bases; unmatched junction nucleotides: 1. CDR3 sequence reads: CASSQGTSDYNEQFF. DNA of the CDR3: TGCGCCAGCAGCCAAGGGACTAGCGACTACAATGAGCAGTTCTTC.

As for this clone: The identical CDR3 is also encoded by other nucleotide sequences in the sample. This sequence joins TRBV13 and TRBJ2-7; 11 bases line up with TRBD2. Trimming at V came to 5 bases and at J to 3 bases, leaving 3 bases not matched to a gene. The CDR3 consists of 14 residues. CDR1 is PRHDT, CDR2 FYEKMQ, per germline (reference sequence). The CDR3 nucleotides are TGTGCCAGCAGCCCAGGGACTAGCGGCTACGAGCAGTACTTC. Amino acid sequence: CASSPGTSGYEQYF.

This sequence joins TRBV6-1 and TRBJ1-5; no clear D gene. Between the trimmed V and J ends, which lost 10 bases and 3 bases, there was a span of 13 bases. This CDR3 contains 13 residues. Germline lookup yields CDR1 MNHNS and CDR2 SASEGT. The CDR3 here is CATNVWNNQPQHF. CDR3 nucleotide sequence: TGTGCCACCAACGTCTGGAACAATCAGCCCCAGCATTTT.

The rearrangement joins TRBV2 to TRBJ1-1; D may be TRBD1 (5 bases). V was shortened by 4 bases and J by 8 bases, with 11 bases between the two germline ends. The CDR3 consists of 12 residues. Germline CDR1 reads SNHLY; CDR2 reads FYNNEI. The CDR3 region has the DNA TGTGCCAGCAGTGTTACAGGCTGGGAAGCTTTCTTT. Its protein is CASSVTGWEAFF.

This clone occurred once. This chain joins TRBV7-9 and TRBJ2-7, with a possible D match to TRBD1 (6 bases). From germline, CDR1 is SEHNR and CDR2 FQNEAQ (reference sequence). CDR3 size: 15 residues. V lost 5 bases and J 9 bases, leaving 23 bases between the germline ends. The CDR3 loop is CASSRWETGQSGQYF. The CDR3 nucleotides are TGTGCCAGCAGCCGATGGGAGACAGGCCAGAGCGGGCAGTACTTC.

This chain joins TRBV4-2 and TRBJ1-6; D not certain. The CDR3 contains 17 residues. Germline-derived CDR1 and CDR2 are LGHNA and YNFKEQ. Deletions cut 1 base from V and 7 bases from J, with 17 bases between. CDR3 loop: CASSQVVGEIGNSPLHF. The CDR3 DNA reads as TGTGCCAGCAGCCAAGTTGTTGGGGAGATAGGAAATTCACCCCTCCACTTT.

The gene calls are TRBV6-4 and TRBJ1-2; no clear D. Trimming left V 1 base short and J 3 bases short, with 12 bases between. Germline values: CDR1 MRHNA, CDR2 SNTAGT. The CDR3 is 15 residues long. The CDR3 loop is CASSDLMRPDYGYTF. CDR3 bases: TGTGCCAGCAGTGACTTGATGCGACCCGACTATGGCTACACCTTC.

The chain links TRBV20-1 to TRBJ2-1; no clear D gene. CDR3 length equals 10 residues. Germline CDR1 reads DFQATT; CDR2 reads SNEGSKA (reference sequence). The ends were cut back, 5 bases at V and 9 bases at J, with 8 bases in the middle. Written as DNA, the CDR3 is TGCAGTGCTCTCCAGGCTGAGCAGTTCTTC. Amino acid sequence: CSALQAEQFF.